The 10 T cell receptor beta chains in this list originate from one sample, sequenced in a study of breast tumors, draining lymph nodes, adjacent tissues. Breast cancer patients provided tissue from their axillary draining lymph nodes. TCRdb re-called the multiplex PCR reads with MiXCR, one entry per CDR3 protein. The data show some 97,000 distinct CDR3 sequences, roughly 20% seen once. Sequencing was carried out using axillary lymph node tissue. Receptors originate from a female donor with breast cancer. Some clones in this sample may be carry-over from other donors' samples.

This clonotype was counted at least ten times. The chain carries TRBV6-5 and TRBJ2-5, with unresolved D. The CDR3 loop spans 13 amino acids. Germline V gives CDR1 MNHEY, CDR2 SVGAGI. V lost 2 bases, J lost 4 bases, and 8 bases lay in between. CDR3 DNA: TGTGCCAGCAGTTACCTGTCCGGAGAGACCCAGTACTTC. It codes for CASSYLSGETQYF.

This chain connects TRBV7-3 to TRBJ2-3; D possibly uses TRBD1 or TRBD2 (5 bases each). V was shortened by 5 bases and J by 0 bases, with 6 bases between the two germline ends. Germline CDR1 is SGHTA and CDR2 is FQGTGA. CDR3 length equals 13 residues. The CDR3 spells CASSEGSTDTQYF. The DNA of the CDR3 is TGTGCCAGCAGCGAGGGGAGCACAGATACGCAGTATTTT.

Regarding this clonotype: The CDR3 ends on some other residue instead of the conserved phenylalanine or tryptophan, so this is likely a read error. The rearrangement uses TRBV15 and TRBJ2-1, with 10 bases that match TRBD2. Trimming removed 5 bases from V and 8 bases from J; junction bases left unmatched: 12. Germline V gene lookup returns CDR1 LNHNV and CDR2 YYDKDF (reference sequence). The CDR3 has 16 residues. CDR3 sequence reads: CATSGPSGGANDEQFL. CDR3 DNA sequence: TGTGCCACCAGCGGGCCTAGCGGGGGCGCTAACGATGAGCAGTTCTTA.

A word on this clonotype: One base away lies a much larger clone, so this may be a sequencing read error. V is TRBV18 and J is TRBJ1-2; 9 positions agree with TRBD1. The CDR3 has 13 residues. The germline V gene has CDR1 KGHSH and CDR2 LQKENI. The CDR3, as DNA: TGTGCCGGCTCACCGGGACAGGGAAATGGCTACACCTTC. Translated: CAGSPGQGNGYTF.

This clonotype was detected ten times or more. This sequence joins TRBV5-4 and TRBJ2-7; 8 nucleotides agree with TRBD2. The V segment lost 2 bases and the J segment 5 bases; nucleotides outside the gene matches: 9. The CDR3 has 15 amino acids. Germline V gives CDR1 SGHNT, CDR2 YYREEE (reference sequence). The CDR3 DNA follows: TGTGCCAGCAGCTTCCGGGGGGGGGCGGTCCACGAGCAGTACTTC. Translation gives CASSFRGGAVHEQYF.

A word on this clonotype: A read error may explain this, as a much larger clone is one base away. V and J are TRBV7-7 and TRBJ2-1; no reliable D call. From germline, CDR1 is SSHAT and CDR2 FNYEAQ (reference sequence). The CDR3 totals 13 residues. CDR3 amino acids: CASSLGPQSEQFF. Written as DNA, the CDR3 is TGTGCTAGCAGCTTAGGGCCTCAAAGTGAGCAGTTCTTC. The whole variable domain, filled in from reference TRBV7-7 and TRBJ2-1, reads GAGVSQSPRYKVTKRGQDVTLRCDPISSHATLYWYQQALGQGPEFLTYFNYEAQPDKSGLPSDRFSAERPEGSISTLTIQRTEQRDSAMYRCASSLGPQSEQFFGPGTRLTVL.

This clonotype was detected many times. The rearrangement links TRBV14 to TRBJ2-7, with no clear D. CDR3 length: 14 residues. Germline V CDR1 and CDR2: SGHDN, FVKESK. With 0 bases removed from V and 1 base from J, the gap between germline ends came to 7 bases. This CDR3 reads CASSQDGASYEQYF. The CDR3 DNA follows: TGTGCCAGCAGCCAAGATGGAGCTTCCTACGAGCAGTACTTC.

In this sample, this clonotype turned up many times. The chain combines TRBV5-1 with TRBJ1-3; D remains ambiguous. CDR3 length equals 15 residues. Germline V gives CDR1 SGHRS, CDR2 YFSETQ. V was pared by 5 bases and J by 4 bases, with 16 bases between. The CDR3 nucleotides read TGCGCCAGCAGTCTGAACGGGGTTGAAGGAAACACCATATATTTT. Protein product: CASSLNGVEGNTIYF. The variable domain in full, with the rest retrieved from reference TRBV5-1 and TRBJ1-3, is KAGVTQTPRYLIKTRGQQVTLSCSPISGHRSVSWYQQTPGQGLQFLFEYFSETQRNKGNFPGRFSGRQFSNSRSEMNVSTLELGDSALYLCASSLNGVEGNTIYFGEGSWLTVV.

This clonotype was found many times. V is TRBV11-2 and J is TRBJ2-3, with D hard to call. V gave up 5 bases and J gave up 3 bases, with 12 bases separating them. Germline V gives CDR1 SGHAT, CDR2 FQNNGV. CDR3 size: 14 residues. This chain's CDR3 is CASSPRQSTDTQYF. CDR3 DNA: TGTGCCAGCAGCCCTAGGCAGAGTACAGATACGCAGTATTTT.

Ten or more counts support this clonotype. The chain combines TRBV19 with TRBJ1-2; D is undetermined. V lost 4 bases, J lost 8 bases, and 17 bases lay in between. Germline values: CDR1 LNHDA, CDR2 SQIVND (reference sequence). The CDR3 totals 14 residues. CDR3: CASSTGQARLGYTF. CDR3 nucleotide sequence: TGTGCCAGTAGTACCGGGCAGGCCCGGCTCGGCTACACCTTC.